The rows below give T cell receptor beta chains drawn from one sample of a study of blood T cell repertoires in COVID-19. Data came from immunoSEQ multiplex PCR; TCRdb stores just in-frame clones and leaves some out. The table lists 100,000 or so clones, around 91% of them singletons, with approximately 31% in the top ten. Sequencing was carried out using peripheral blood. The receptors originated from an elderly woman with acute or convalescent COVID-19. CDR3s include the opening cysteine and the closing phenylalanine or tryptophan. Each record gives: D gene, J gene, V gene, clone size, CDR3 DNA, CDR3 protein. A D gene is named only where the DNA matches it firmly. Part of the rows lack a size; the others show once, few, many or a class for expanded clones.

TRBD2	TRBJ2-1	TRBV5-1	.	TGCGCCAGCAGCTTAGCGGGGGGGACCTACAATGAGCAGTTCTTC	CASSLAGGTYNEQFF
.	TRBJ2-2	TRBV3-1/TRBV3-2	many	TGTGCCAGCAGCCTCCGGACTGGGGAGCTGTTTTTT	CASSLRTGELFF
TRBD1	TRBJ1-6	TRBV28	.	TGTGCCAGCAGCCTAGGACAGGGGGTACATTCACCCCTCCACTTT	CASSLGQGVHSPLHF
.	TRBJ1-5	TRBV6-2/TRBV6-3	.	TGTGCCAGCAGTCCGGGACTCTTCAATCAGCCCCAGCATTTT	CASSPGLFNQPQHF
.	TRBJ2-4	TRBV28	.	TGTGCCAGCAGTTTAGCGGGACCAGCCTCTGTTTCAAACATTCAGTACTTC	CASSLAGPASVSNIQYF
.	TRBJ1-2	TRBV29-1	.	TGCAGCGTTGAAGATCTTAACGAGGCACGCTATGGCTACACCTTC	CSVEDLNEARYGYTF
.	TRBJ1-1	TRBV11-2	.	TGTGCCAGCACCAAAACAGGGAACGTCGCTGAAGCTTTCTTT	CASTKTGNVAEAFF
TRBD1	TRBJ2-1	TRBV19	.	TGTGCCAGTAGTATAGACCCGACAGGGACGTACAATGAGCAGTTCTTC	CASSIDPTGTYNEQFF
TRBD2	TRBJ2-7	TRBV25-1	once	TGTGCCAGCAGTGCGCGGGACTATTCCTACGAGCAGTACTTC	CASSARDYSYEQYF
.	TRBJ1-4	TRBV7-9	.	TGTGCCAGCAGCTTAGATCGGGCTAATGAAAAACTGTTTTTT	CASSLDRANEKLFF
.	TRBJ2-5	TRBV6-5	.	TGTGCCAGCAGCCTAGGAGAGACCCAGTACTTC	CASSLGETQYF
.	TRBJ1-2	TRBV20-1	.	TGCAGTGCTAGATCAGACTATGGCTACACCTTC	CSARSDYGYTF
.	TRBJ1-4	TRBV12-3/TRBV12-4	once	TGTGCCAGCAGCCTAACCGGACAGGAAAAACTGTTTTTT	CASSLTGQEKLFF
.	TRBJ1-3	TRBV30	.	TGTGCCTGGAGCCGGGACTCTGGCTCTGGAAACACCATATATTTT	CAWSRDSGSGNTIYF
.	TRBJ2-7	TRBV12-2	.	TGTGCAAGTCGCTCCCCAAGATGGGACAGACCGTCCTACGAGCAGTACTTC	CASRSPRWDRPSYEQYF
.	TRBJ1-1	TRBV4-1	.	TGCGCCAGCAGCAGTAAGTGGTCGGGAGGGGCGAACACTGAAGCTTTCTTT	CASSSKWSGGANTEAFF
TRBD2	TRBJ2-7	TRBV4-1	.	TGCGCCAGCAGCCATCGCCTCGGGACTAGCGGGGGGGCCGCGTACTTC	CASSHRLGTSGGAAYF
.	TRBJ2-7	TRBV30	.	TGTGCCTGGAGTGGGCAGGGGGGCGAGCAGTACTTC	CAWSGQGGEQYF
.	TRBJ2-5	TRBV10-1	.	TGCGCCAGCAGTGAAACACAGGGAGAGACCCAGTACTTC	CASSETQGETQYF
TRBD2	TRBJ2-1	TRBV10-3	.	TGTGCCATCAGCCCTAGCGGGGGATCATACAATGAGCAGTTCTTC	CAISPSGGSYNEQFF
TRBD1	TRBJ1-6	TRBV7-2	.	TGTGCCAGCAGCTTACGGGCCAGGGGGTCTTCACCCCTCCACTTT	CASSLRARGSSPLHF
TRBD2	TRBJ2-1	TRBV7-3	few	TGTGCCAGCAGCATAGGGTTAGCGGGACCAAATGAGCAGTTCTTC	CASSIGLAGPNEQFF
.	TRBJ2-1	TRBV10-1	.	TGCGCCAGCAGCGCGGCGTCCGATTCCTACAATGAGCAGTTCTTC	CASSAASDSYNEQFF
TRBD1	TRBJ2-4	TRBV10-1	.	TGCGCCAGCAGTGAGGCGGACAGGGCTGACATTCAGTACTTC	CASSEADRADIQYF
TRBD1	TRBJ1-4	TRBV11-2	.	TGTGCCAGCAGCTCCTACAGGGGGCGGGATGGAGAAAAACTGTTTTTT	CASSSYRGRDGEKLFF
TRBD1	TRBJ1-1	TRBV4-1	.	TGCGCCAGCAGCCACCAGGGGGAGCTGGGAGCTTTCTTT	CASSHQGELGAFF
TRBD1	TRBJ1-1	TRBV6-5	.	TGTGCCAGCAGCAATCACAGGGGGCATAGCGCTGAAGCTTTCTTT	CASSNHRGHSAEAFF
.	TRBJ1-2	TRBV2	few	TGTGCCAGCAGTGATAGGCGGCTGCTCTATGGCTACACCTTC	CASSDRRLLYGYTF
TRBD2	TRBJ2-5	TRBV6-2/TRBV6-3	few	TGTGCCAGCACCCCGCTAGCGGGCAACCAAGAGACCCAGTACTTC	CASTPLAGNQETQYF
.	TRBJ2-7	TRBV6-5	.	TGTGCCACCCATTCAGGTCCCTCCTACGAGCAGTACTTC	CATHSGPSYEQYF
.	TRBJ1-6	TRBV25-1	.	TGTGCCAGCAGCGACGGGGAATCACCCCTCCACTTT	CASSDGESPLHF
.	TRBJ2-1	TRBV21-1	.	TGTGCCAGCAGCAAAGTGGCCAGGGGGATGTTCTACAATGAGCAGTTCTTC	CASSKVARGMFYNEQFF
.	TRBJ1-4	TRBV6-5	.	TGTGCCAGCAGTCAATTCGGTGAAAAACTGTTTTTT	CASSQFGEKLFF
TRBD1	TRBJ1-5	TRBV2	.	TGTGCCAGCAGTGAAGGGGACAGGGGTGGCAATCAGCCCCAGCATTTT	CASSEGDRGGNQPQHF
TRBD1	TRBJ1-5	TRBV6-2/TRBV6-3	.	TGTGCCAGCAGCCGAGGGACAGGGGGTAGACAGCCCCAGCATTTT	CASSRGTGGRQPQHF
TRBD1	TRBJ2-1	TRBV3-1/TRBV3-2	.	TGTGCCAGCAGCCAAGGGACAGGGTCCTACAATGAGCAGTTCTTC	CASSQGTGSYNEQFF
.	TRBJ2-7	TRBV2	.	TGTGCCAGCAGTAGGTCCCAGGGCCCCTACGAGCAGTACTTC	CASSRSQGPYEQYF
.	TRBJ2-7	TRBV30	few	TGTGCCTGGAGTATAGGACAGTACCACGAGCAGTACTTC	CAWSIGQYHEQYF